This TCR beta chain was identified in a study of OX40 agonist ivuxolimab in advanced cancers. Study-level background: Patients were given ivuxolimab, an antibody that agonizes OX40 (CD134). At 65% to 85% male, the cohort had a mean age of around 56 years, ranging from about 20 to 90. Study-wide findings and caveats: The specificity for antigen of the expanded peripheral T cells was not determined.

Blood specimens came from baseline, cycle 4 day 1, and cycle 7 day 1. Remarks on this clone: What it binds is unknown.

Profiling relied on immunoSEQ multiplex PCR, and the TCRdb table lists in-frame clones only, not all of them. This sample carries 80,000 to 85,000 clones, 70% to 90% of them seen once, and the ten largest clones take 6.5%. The CDR3 consists of 13 residues. Germline V gives CDR1 LNHDA, CDR2 SQIVND (reference sequence). With V trimmed by 5 bases and J by 7 bases, 6 bases remained unmatched. Specimen: CD4+ or CD8+ T cells sorted from blood, collected in a trial of the OX40 agonist ivuxolimab. This chain joins TRBV19 and TRBJ1-2; 8 bases line up with TRBD1. This clonotype originated in an adult with an advanced solid tumor such as melanoma, head and neck, liver or kidney cancer. The CDR3 region is CASSARGPAGYTF. Here the CDR3 DNA reads TGTGCCAGTAGTGCCAGGGGGCCGGCTGGCTACACCTTC.